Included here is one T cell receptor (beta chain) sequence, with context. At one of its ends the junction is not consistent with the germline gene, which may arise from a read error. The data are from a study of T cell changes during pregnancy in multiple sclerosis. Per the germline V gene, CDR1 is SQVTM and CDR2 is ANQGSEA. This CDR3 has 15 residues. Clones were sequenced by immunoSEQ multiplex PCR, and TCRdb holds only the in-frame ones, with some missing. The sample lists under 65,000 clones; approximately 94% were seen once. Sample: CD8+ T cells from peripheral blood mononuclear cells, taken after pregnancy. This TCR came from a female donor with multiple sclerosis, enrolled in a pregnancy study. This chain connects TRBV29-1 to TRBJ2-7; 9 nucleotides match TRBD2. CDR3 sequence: CNVEPPGREGYEQYF. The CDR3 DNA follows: TGCAACGTTGAGCCCCCGGGGCGGGAGGGCTACGAGCAGTACTTC.